The source of this T cell receptor beta chain is a study of shared clonotypes between healthy human individuals (dated by TCRdb to about 2020). For context, the study as a whole: Two women and a few men aged 18 to 49 years were included in the cohort. For each donor, CD4 naive and CD4 memory were each given three plates, CD8 naive was given two plates, and CD8 memory was given one plate. To estimate repertoire size and how much clonotypes are shared between individuals, the study performed deep sequencing of blood TCR repertoires from five healthy adults. Different laboratories and diverse techniques were used to prepare libraries and sequence TCR repertoires, to increase sequencing depth and limit assay-specific biases. Leukapheresis yielded between about 0.94 and 9.5 billion PBMCs per donor.

The CDR3 sequence holds 13 residues, the cysteine and phenylalanine included. This entry keeps only the CDR3 DNA: 39 bases, framed from base 1. V drops 4 bases and J drops 4 bases, leaving 10 bases in between. Per the germline V gene, SNHLY is the CDR1 and FYNNEI is the CDR2. Study-wide findings and limitations: Even with the large sequencing depth, rarefaction of the sorted-subset datasets indicated that sequencing was incomplete. Naive subsets generally had larger estimated clonotype richness than memory subsets did. Clonotypes shared by all four sorted-subset donors showed higher generation probabilities than non-shared clonotypes. When several donors were compared, the shared fraction of clonotypes was about 5.5% for naive CD4, 3.5% to 4% for naive CD8, 2.3% for memory CD4, and 0.35% to 0.5% for memory CD8. Because the study included a small number of donors, the genetic and exposure-history diversity represented was limited. Pairwise subsampling led to the expectation that sequencing depth would affect the degree of clonotype sharing among donors. Sampling was restricted to blood, and TCR repertoires in tissue are likely to differ from TCR repertoires in blood.

Using the deep immunoSEQ assay, TCR CDR3 regions were amplified from genomic DNA by multiplex PCR. Extracted genomic DNA from each cell subset was spread evenly across all wells of several immunoSEQ 96-well plates, with each plate serving as a replicate. Each replicate PCR for sorted subsets received approximately 220 ng genomic DNA, equal to around 32,000 T cell genomes. Purified libraries were measured with a Qubit 3.0 fluorometer, size-checked on a Bioanalyzer 2100, and measured again with the KAPA Library Quantification kit. Each immunoSEQ 96-well plate was sequenced on its own single-read 150-cycle Illumina NextSeq 550 flow cell. From the authors' description of their analysis: Because the immunoSEQ output included only junctional sequences and no quality scores, the filtering could not be the same as the filtering used for full-length reads. To assign V/J genes and CDR3, sequences were annotated against IMGT germline references using PyIR, a Python wrapper for IgBLAST v1.9. Reads with weak V/J assignments (E-value above 1e-6), missing CDR3, stop codons, out-of-frame junctions, or ambiguous translated residues were removed. A V3J clonotype was defined by an identical inferred V gene, J gene, and CDR3 amino acid sequence. Percentage overlap between repertoires was computed as shared unique clonotypes divided by the size of the smaller repertoire. Three approaches were used to assess repertoire richness: RTK rarefaction, the Chao1 estimator, and Recon v2.1 estimates of unobserved clonotypes. OLGA was used to compute generation probabilities for all TCRbeta clonotypes that the gDNA method yielded from a handful of donors. TCRdb provides this immuneACCESS table in a form limited to in-frame rearrangements. Some clones are lacking; in checked studies, under half of them reflect an unresolved V gene, and why the rest are absent is not known. D and trimming come from the DNA, and the V and J calls and clone size come from that table. The sample contains some 1,100,000 clones, around 78% of them found a single time. 0.5% to 0.6% of the sample comes from the top ten.

Healthy HIV-negative adults with no recently reported acute infections or vaccinations were included as donors. Every donor was a Caucasian adult residing in Nashville, Tennessee, USA. Magnetic negative selection was used to enrich CD4+ T cells, after which naive cells were positively selected on CD45RA and the negative fraction became the memory subset. Blood was obtained by leukapheresis, after which PBMCs were separated by Ficoll-Histopaque density gradient centrifugation and cryopreserved in liquid nitrogen vapor phase. Analytical flow cytometry was used to check the purity and quantity of each magnetically sorted T cell population. From each sorted fraction, genomic DNA was isolated and quantified by UV absorbance on a Nanodrop 2000c. This clone was counted a few times. No antigen is known for it. No base-level quality is on record; no much larger clone is a single base apart.

This sequence uses TRBV2 and TRBJ1-1, and perhaps TRBD1 as D gene, on 5 matching bases. Sequencing used memory CD4+ T cells from PBMCs. The meaning of the sample's cell subset or site label: CD45RA-negative fraction. The receptor comes from a man aged 18 to 35 in good health. Some clones in this sample may be carry-over from other donors' samples. The CDR3 region: CASSVREGTEAFF. The nucleotide sequence is TGTGCCAGCAGTGTCAGGGAAGGCACTGAAGCTTTCTTT.